This is a list of T cell receptor beta chains from one sample in a study of shared clonotypes between healthy human individuals. Sequenced by immunoSEQ multiplex PCR; TCRdb stores in-frame clones only, minus some. Of about 2 million clones detected, approximately 95% appear once; the ten largest clones hold about 1.1%. What was sequenced was naive CD8+ T cells sorted from blood. The source of these receptors is a man in his late teens or twenties in good health. The CDR3 runs from the conserved cysteine through the conserved F or W. The order of the fields is J gene, D gene, V gene, clone size, CDR3 protein, CDR3 DNA. A D gene is named only where the DNA matches it firmly. Not all rows give a size; the values are once, few, many and, for expanded clones, a class.

j_call: TRBJ2-7; d_call: -; v_call: TRBV30; clone_size: -; cdr3_aa: CAWSHRISYEQYF; cdr3_nt: TGTGCCTGGAGTCACAGGATCTCCTACGAGCAGTACTTC
j_call: TRBJ2-1; d_call: TRBD2; v_call: TRBV18; clone_size: -; cdr3_aa: CASSPPVFEREGIYSYNEQFF; cdr3_nt: TGTGCCAGCTCACCACCGGTCTTCGAGCGGGAGGGCATCTACTCCTACAATGAGCAGTTCTTC
j_call: TRBJ2-2; d_call: -; v_call: TRBV29-1; clone_size: -; cdr3_aa: CSVLGDHGELFF; cdr3_nt: TGCAGCGTCCTAGGTGACCACGGGGAGCTGTTTTTT
j_call: TRBJ2-7; d_call: -; v_call: TRBV5-1; clone_size: -; cdr3_aa: CASSLAPDEQYF; cdr3_nt: TGCGCCAGCAGCTTGGCCCCGGACGAGCAGTACTTC
j_call: TRBJ1-1; d_call: -; v_call: TRBV2; clone_size: once; cdr3_aa: CASDQVWPEAFF; cdr3_nt: TGTGCCAGCGACCAGGTATGGCCTGAAGCTTTCTTT
j_call: TRBJ2-7; d_call: -; v_call: TRBV28; clone_size: -; cdr3_aa: CASGQPRGSEQYF; cdr3_nt: TGTGCCAGCGGCCAACCCCGGGGCTCCGAGCAGTACTTC
j_call: TRBJ1-1; d_call: TRBD1; v_call: TRBV6-6; clone_size: -; cdr3_aa: CAVLTGATEAFF; cdr3_nt: TGTGCCGTTTTGACAGGGGCCACTGAAGCTTTCTTT
j_call: TRBJ2-5; d_call: -; v_call: TRBV13; clone_size: -; cdr3_aa: CASSFEQQETQYF; cdr3_nt: TGTGCCAGCAGCTTCGAACAGCAAGAGACCCAGTACTTC
j_call: TRBJ2-7; d_call: -; v_call: TRBV28; clone_size: once; cdr3_aa: CASSLWPESSYEQYF; cdr3_nt: TGTGCCAGCAGTTTGTGGCCCGAGAGCTCCTACGAGCAGTACTTC
j_call: TRBJ1-2; d_call: TRBD1; v_call: TRBV5-5; clone_size: -; cdr3_aa: CASSLFTGDYGYTF; cdr3_nt: TGTGCCAGCAGCTTGTTTACAGGGGACTATGGCTACACCTTC
j_call: TRBJ2-1; d_call: TRBD2; v_call: TRBV9; clone_size: -; cdr3_aa: CASSVEWERGEQFF; cdr3_nt: TGTGCCAGCAGCGTAGAATGGGAGCGGGGGGAGCAGTTCTTC
j_call: TRBJ2-7; d_call: -; v_call: TRBV7-7; clone_size: -; cdr3_aa: CASSLARGTDYEQYF; cdr3_nt: TGTGCTAGCAGCTTAGCGAGAGGGACGGATTACGAGCAGTACTTC
j_call: TRBJ2-1; d_call: TRBD2; v_call: TRBV10-2; clone_size: -; cdr3_aa: CASSAVAGAYNEQFF; cdr3_nt: TGCGCCAGCAGTGCCGTAGCGGGGGCGTACAATGAGCAGTTCTTC